This T cell receptor beta chain stems from a study of neoadjuvant anti-PD-1 for oral cavity cancer (dated by TCRdb to the early 2020s). For the wider study: Patients mostly received three to four biweekly doses of nivolumab at 3 mg/kg before curative-intent surgical resection. Under RECIST 1.1, patients with complete response, partial response or stable disease were classed as responders, and patients with progression were classed as non-responders. A fourth nivolumab dose was given around day 43 to patients without progression, and definitive surgical resection was performed in those patients on days 50-56. There were about a dozen patients in the parent correlative cohort, and the response rate was around 30%. Overall study outcomes, separate from this receptor: A higher pretreatment blood Treg/Th17 ratio correlated with both higher pretreatment blood TCRbeta clonality and lower post-treatment tumor TCRbeta clonality. After neoadjuvant nivolumab, T cell clonality (Gini index) in PBMCs was significantly higher in non-responders than in responders. Only three patients per response group were included in the TCR analyses, and the authors called for validation in larger cohorts.

This clone was counted once. This clone's antigen is unknown. Base qualities were left out, and no much larger clone turns up one base away. For deep sequencing of PBMC libraries, mostly about 0.45 ug of input genomic DNA was used, and six replicates were run per sample. The immunoSEQ hsTCRbeta kit was used to prepare TCRbeta libraries according to the manufacturer's instructions. The finished libraries were brought together in one pool at approximately 3 nM, which was then read using an Illumina NovaSeq 6000 S4 flow cell. Processing in the source paper ran as follows. The immunoSEQ Analyzer was used for raw data preprocessing and quality control. The analysis was restricted to productive rearrangements, with each unique CDR3 amino acid sequence defining a clonotype. Using the R package tcR, the researchers computed the Gini-Simpson index as their estimate of repertoire clonality. Gini indices were compared with Student's t test, and associations with tumor size change were assessed by Pearson correlation. The immuneACCESS repertoire file appears here via TCRdb, limited to in-frame rearrangements. These files lack a portion of the clones; in checked studies, under half of the deficit traces to unresolved V genes, and the cause of the others is not known. Clonal size and the V and J genes are those of that table, whereas D and trimming came from the DNA. This sample is represented by tens of thousands of clones; 84% of them were singletons. The ten largest clones capture approximately 3.4% of the sample.

This specimen's time point label, interpreted: before neoadjuvant nivolumab. The patients had newly diagnosed stage II-IVA oral cavity squamous cell carcinoma and had not received any prior systemic or radiation treatment. The cohort was made up of patients with locally advanced, HPV-negative oral cavity squamous cell carcinoma. No culture maintenance or expansion was done, as the peripheral blood mononuclear cells went straight to analysis. The samples were drawn from a longitudinal correlative study tied to a single-arm phase II trial testing neoadjuvant nivolumab in oral cavity squamous cell carcinoma. Subject-matched pre- and post-treatment PBMCs and tumors from three responders and three non-responders underwent genomic DNA-based TCRbeta sequencing. Peripheral blood mononuclear cells were collected once before nivolumab treatment and again after treatment, at the time of surgery. Genomic DNA was isolated from PBMCs using the Maxwell RSC DNA from Cells kit.

V and J are truncated by 3 bases and 1 base respectively, leaving an intervening sequence of 12 bases. The germline V gene provides CDR1 MNHNS and CDR2 SASEGT. Measured from the cysteine to the phenylalanine, the CDR3 is 16 residues long. Only CDR3 DNA is held: 48 bases, read in frame from base 1. The sample in question was PBMCs, obtained before nivolumab (anti-PD-1) treatment. The V gene is TRBV6-1 and the J gene is TRBJ2-2, with TRBD1 perhaps the D gene, on 5 matching bases. This receptor was taken from a person between 40 and 79 years old with oral cavity squamous cell carcinoma. The CDR3 in this case is CASSERRQMNTGELFF. In nucleotides, the sequence is TGTGCCAGCAGTGAGAGGCGACAGATGAACACCGGGGAGCTGTTTTTT.